This passage covers 8 T cell receptor beta chains from one sample sequenced in a study of Ad26.COV2.S vaccination and SARS-CoV-2 variants. The data were produced by immunoSEQ multiplex PCR, yet TCRdb's version contains in-frame clones alone and is incomplete. The sample shows about 680,000 clones, 70% to 90% of them seen only once. This sample's treatment: roughly 19 received Ad26.COV2.S at low or high dose, single or two shots; about 5 received placebo; per-sample allocation not given. After the first vaccine or placebo injection, samples were drawn on day 63. The material sequenced was peripheral blood, taken in a trial of Ad26.COV2.S vaccine versus placebo. The receptors stem from a person aged 18 to 59 who received the Ad26.COV2.S COVID-19 vaccine or a placebo.

The chain uses TRBV29-1 and TRBJ2-1; D perhaps matches TRBD2 (5 bases). The CDR3 sequence is 15 residues long. Germline V gene data show CDR1 as SQVTM and CDR2 as ANQGSEA. Trimming took off 4 bases at V and 0 bases at J, with 13 bases between the two ends. The CDR3 sequence is CSVVKGADSYNEQFF. CDR3 bases: TGCAGCGTTGTTAAGGGAGCGGACTCCTACAATGAGCAGTTCTTC.

The chain links TRBV4-3 to TRBJ2-7, with a possible D match to TRBD2 (6 bases). V gave up 4 bases and J gave up 0 bases, with 13 bases separating them. The germline V gene has CDR1 LGHNA and CDR2 YSLEER. The CDR3 length is 15 residues. DNA of the CDR3: TGCGCCAGCAGCCCGGGGGTCTCAAGCTCCTACGAGCAGTACTTC. Translating it yields CASSPGVSSSYEQYF.

This chain joins TRBV24-1 and TRBJ2-1; perhaps TRBD1 as D (6 bases). CDR1 and CDR2 (germline): KGHDR, SFDVKD. V was clipped by 2 bases and J by 4 bases, with 11 bases between them. The CDR3 has 15 amino acids. The CDR3 nucleotides are TGTGCCACCAGTGATTCAGGGGTCCCTTACAATGAGCAGTTCTTC. Protein: CATSDSGVPYNEQFF.

In nucleotides, the CDR3 is TGTGCCAGCAGCTTCTTCGGGGCTTTGAACACCATATATTTT. It codes for CASSFFGALNTIYF. The chain has TRBV7-2 and TRBJ1-3; D may be TRBD1 (5 bases). CDR1 and CDR2 (germline): SGHTA, FQGNSA. This CDR3 is built from 14 residues. The ends were cut back, 3 bases at V and 7 bases at J, with 13 bases in the middle.

The gene calls are TRBV9 and TRBJ1-1, with 9 bases matching TRBD1. Per the germline V gene, CDR1 is SGDLS and CDR2 is YYNGEE. With V trimmed by 0 bases and J by 4 bases, 10 bases remained unmatched. CDR3 size: 17 residues. The CDR3 loop is CASSVGGTGSGATEAFF. The CDR3 DNA sequence: TGTGCCAGCAGCGTAGGAGGGACAGGGAGTGGGGCCACTGAAGCTTTCTTT. The full variable domain, in which reference TRBV9 and TRBJ1-1 provide the parts outside the CDR3, is DSGVTQTPKHLITATGQRVTLRCSPRSGDLSVYWYQQSLDQGLQFLIQYYNGEERAKGNILERFSAQQFPDLHSELNLSSLELGDSALYFCASSVGGTGSGATEAFFGQGTRLTVV.

V usage is TRBV30 and J usage is TRBJ1-6, with TRBD1 matching over 7 bases. The germline CDR1 and CDR2 sequences are GTSNPN and SVGIG (reference sequence). CDR3 length: 13 amino acids. The V and J ends lost 4 bases and 10 bases, in that order; junction bases with no gene match: 7. The CDR3 nucleotides are TGTGCCTGGAACAGGGGTGTAGGATCACCCCTCCACTTT. This gives the protein CAWNRGVGSPLHF. Filled out from reference TRBV30 and TRBJ1-6, the complete variable domain reads SQTIHQWPATLVQPVGSPLSLECTVEGTSNPNLYWYRQAAGRGLQLLFYSVGIGQISSEVPQNLSASRPQDRQFILSSKKLLLSDSGFYLCAWNRGVGSPLHFGNGTRLTVT.

The chain has TRBV4-1 and TRBJ1-6; D uncertain. The V gene lost 2 bases and the J gene lost 7 bases, with 6 bases spanning the gap. CDR3 size: 13 residues. CDR1 and CDR2 from the germline V gene are MGHRA and YSYEKL. CDR3 nucleotide sequence: TGCGCCAGCAGCCAATGGGAGAATTCACCCCTCCACTTT. Amino acids: CASSQWENSPLHF.

The J gene is TRBJ2-5, the V gene TRBV3-1 (or the pseudogene TRBV3-2); 9 nucleotides agree with TRBD1. The CDR3 runs to 17 residues. The ends lost 2 bases at V and 5 bases at J; junction bases unmatched: 12. The germline gives CDR1 LGHDT, CDR2 YNNKEL (reference sequence). CDR3 protein: CASSQTKETGGTETQYF. The CDR3 coding sequence is TGTGCCAGCAGCCAAACCAAGGAGACAGGGGGAACGGAGACCCAGTACTTC.